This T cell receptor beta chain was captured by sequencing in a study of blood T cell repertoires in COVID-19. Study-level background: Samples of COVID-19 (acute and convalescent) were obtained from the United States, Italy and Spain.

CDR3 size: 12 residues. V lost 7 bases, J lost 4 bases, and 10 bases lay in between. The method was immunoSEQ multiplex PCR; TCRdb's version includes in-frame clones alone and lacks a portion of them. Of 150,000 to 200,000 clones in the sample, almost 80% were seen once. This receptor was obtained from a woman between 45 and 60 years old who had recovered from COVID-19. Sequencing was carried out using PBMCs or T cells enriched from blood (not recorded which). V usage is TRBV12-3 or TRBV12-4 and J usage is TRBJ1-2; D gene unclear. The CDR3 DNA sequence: TGTGCCAGCACGGGGTCAGTCTATGGCTACACCTTC. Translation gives CASTGSVYGYTF.